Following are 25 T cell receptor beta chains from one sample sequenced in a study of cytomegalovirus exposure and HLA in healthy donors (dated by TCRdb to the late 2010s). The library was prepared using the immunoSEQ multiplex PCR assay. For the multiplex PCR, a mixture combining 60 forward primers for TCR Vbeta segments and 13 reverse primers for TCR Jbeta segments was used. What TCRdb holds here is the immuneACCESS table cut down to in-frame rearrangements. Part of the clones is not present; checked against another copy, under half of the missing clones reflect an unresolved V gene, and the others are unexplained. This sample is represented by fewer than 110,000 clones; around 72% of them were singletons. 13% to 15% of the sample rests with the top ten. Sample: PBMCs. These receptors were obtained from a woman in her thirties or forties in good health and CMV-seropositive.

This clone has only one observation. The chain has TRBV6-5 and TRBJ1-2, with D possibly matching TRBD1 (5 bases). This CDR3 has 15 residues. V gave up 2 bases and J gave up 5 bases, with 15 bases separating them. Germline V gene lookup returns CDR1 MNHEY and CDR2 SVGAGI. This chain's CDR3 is CASSYGGVGLYGYTF. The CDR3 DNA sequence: TGTGCCAGCAGTTACGGGGGGGTGGGCCTTTATGGCTACACCTTC.

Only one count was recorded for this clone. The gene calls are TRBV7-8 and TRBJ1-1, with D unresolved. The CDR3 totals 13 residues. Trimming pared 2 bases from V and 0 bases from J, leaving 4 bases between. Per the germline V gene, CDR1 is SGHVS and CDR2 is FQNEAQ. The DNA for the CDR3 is TGTGCCAGCAGCTTAAGCCTGAACACTGAAGCTTTCTTT. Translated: CASSLSLNTEAFF.

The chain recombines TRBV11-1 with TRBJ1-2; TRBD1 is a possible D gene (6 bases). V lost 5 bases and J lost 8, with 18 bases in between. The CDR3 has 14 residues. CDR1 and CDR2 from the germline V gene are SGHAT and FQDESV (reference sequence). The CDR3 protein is CASSPTGSGEGYTF. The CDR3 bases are TGTGCCAGCAGCCCAACAGGGAGTGGGGAAGGCTACACCTTC.

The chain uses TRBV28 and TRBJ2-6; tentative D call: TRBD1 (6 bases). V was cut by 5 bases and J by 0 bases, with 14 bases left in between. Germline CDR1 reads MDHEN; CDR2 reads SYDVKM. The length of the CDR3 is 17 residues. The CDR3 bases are TGTGCCAGCAGTCCCGCCGGACAGCTCTCTGGGGCCAACGTCCTGACTTTC. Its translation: CASSPAGQLSGANVLTF.

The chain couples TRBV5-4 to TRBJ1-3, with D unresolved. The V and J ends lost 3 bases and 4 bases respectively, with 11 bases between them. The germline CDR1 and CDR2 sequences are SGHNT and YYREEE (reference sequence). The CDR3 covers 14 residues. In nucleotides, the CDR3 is TGTGCCAGCAGCTCCCGGGAGCAGGGAAACACCATATATTTT. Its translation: CASSSREQGNTIYF.

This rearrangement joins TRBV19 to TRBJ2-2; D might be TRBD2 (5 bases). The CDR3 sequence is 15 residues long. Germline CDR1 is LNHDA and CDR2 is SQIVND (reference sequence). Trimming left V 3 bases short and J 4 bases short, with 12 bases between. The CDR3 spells CASSINLAGTGELFF. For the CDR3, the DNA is TGTGCCAGTAGTATCAATTTGGCGGGCACCGGGGAGCTGTTTTTT.

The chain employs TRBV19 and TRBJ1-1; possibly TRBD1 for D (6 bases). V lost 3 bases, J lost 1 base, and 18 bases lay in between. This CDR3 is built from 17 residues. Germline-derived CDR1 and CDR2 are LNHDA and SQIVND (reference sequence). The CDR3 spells CASSISTGLTGNTEAFF. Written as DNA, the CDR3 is TGTGCCAGTAGTATTTCTACTGGGCTGACAGGGAACACTGAAGCTTTCTTT.

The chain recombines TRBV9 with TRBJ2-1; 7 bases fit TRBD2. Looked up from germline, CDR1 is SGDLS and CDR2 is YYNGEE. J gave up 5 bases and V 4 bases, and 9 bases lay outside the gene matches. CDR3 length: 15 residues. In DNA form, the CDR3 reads TGTGCCAGCAGCCCCGGGCGGGAGCGGGACAATGAGCAGTTCTTC. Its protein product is CASSPGRERDNEQFF.

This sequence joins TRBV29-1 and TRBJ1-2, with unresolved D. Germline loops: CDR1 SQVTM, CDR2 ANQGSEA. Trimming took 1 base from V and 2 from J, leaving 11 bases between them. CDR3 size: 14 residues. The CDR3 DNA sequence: TGCAGCGTTGAAGGCGGAGTCTCAAACTATGGCTACACCTTC. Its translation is CSVEGGVSNYGYTF.

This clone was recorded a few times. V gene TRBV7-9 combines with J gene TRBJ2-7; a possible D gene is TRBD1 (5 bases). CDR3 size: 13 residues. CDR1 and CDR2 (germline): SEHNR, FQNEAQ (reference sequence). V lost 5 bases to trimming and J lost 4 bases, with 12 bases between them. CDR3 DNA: TGTGCCAGCAGCCCAGGGCGCCGATACGAGCAGTACTTC. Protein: CASSPGRRYEQYF.

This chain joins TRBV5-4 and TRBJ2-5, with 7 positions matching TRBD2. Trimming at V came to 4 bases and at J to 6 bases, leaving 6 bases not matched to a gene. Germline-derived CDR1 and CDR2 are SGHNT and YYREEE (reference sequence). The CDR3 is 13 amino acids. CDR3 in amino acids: CASSLGRGQTQYF. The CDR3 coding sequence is TGTGCCAGCAGCCTGGGGAGGGGACAGACCCAGTACTTC.

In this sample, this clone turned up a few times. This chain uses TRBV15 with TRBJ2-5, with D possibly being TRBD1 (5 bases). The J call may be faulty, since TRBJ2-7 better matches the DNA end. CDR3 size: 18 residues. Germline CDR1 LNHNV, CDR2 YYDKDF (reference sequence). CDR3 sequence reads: CATSRDLVTATRIYEQYF. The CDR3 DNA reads TGTGCCACCAGCAGAGATCTTGTGACAGCGACTCGCATTTACGAGCAGTACTTC.

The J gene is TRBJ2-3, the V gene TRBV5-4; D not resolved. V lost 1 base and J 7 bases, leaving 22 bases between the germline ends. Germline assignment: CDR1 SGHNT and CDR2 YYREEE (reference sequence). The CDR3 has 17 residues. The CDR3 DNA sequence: TGTGCCAGCAGCTTGTACGGAACAGTACCCATCCCTAATACGCAGTATTTT. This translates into CASSLYGTVPIPNTQYF. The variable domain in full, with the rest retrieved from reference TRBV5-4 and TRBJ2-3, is ETGVTQSPTHLIKTRGQQVTLRCSSQSGHNTVSWYQQALGQGPQFIFQYYREEENGRGNFPPRFSGLQFPNYSSELNVNALELDDSALYLCASSLYGTVPIPNTQYFGPGTRLTVL.

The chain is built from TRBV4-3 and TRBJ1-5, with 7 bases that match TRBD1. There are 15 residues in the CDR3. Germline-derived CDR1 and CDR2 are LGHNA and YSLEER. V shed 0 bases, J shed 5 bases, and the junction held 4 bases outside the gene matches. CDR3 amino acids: CASSQDWQGDQPQHF. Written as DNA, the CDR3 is TGCGCCAGCAGCCAAGATTGGCAGGGGGATCAGCCCCAGCATTTT.

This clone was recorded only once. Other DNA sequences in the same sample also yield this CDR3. CDR3 loop: CASSLVPGNYEQYF. CDR3 sequence (DNA): TGCGCCAGCAGCTTGGTCCCAGGGAACTACGAGCAGTACTTC. The gene calls are TRBV5-1 and TRBJ2-7; TRBD1 is a possible D gene (5 bases). CDR3 size: 14 residues. V was shortened by 0 bases and J by 3 bases, with 10 bases between the two germline ends. Germline V CDR1 and CDR2: SGHRS, YFSETQ. The whole variable domain, filled in from reference TRBV5-1 and TRBJ2-7, reads KAGVTQTPRYLIKTRGQQVTLSCSPISGHRSVSWYQQTPGQGLQFLFEYFSETQRNKGNFPGRFSGRQFSNSRSEMNVSTLELGDSALYLCASSLVPGNYEQYFGPGTRLTVT.

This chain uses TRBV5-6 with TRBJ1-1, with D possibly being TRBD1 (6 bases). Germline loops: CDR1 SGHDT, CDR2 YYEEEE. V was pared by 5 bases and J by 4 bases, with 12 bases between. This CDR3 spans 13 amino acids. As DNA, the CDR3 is TGTGCCAGCAGTCACAGGGTTGGCACTGAAGCTTTCTTT. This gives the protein CASSHRVGTEAFF.

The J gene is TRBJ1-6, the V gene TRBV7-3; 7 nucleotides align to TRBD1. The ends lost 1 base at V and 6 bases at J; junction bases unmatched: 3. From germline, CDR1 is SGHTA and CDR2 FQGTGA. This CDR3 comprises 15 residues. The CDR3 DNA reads TGTGCCAGCAGCTTAAGACAGGGATCTAATTCACCCCTCCACTTT. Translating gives CASSLRQGSNSPLHF. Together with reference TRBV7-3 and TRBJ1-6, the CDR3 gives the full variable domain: GAGVSQTPSNKVTEKGKYVELRCDPISGHTALYWYRQSLGQGPEFLIYFQGTGAADDSGLPNDRFFAVRPEGSVSTLKIQRTERGDSAVYLCASSLRQGSNSPLHFGNGTRLTVT.

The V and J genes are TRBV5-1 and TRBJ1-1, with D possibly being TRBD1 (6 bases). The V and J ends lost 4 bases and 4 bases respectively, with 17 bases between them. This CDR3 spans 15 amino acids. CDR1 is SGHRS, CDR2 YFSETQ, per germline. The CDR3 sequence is CASSLRTDRLTEAFF. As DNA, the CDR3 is TGCGCCAGCAGCCTACGTACCGACAGGCTCACTGAAGCTTTCTTT.

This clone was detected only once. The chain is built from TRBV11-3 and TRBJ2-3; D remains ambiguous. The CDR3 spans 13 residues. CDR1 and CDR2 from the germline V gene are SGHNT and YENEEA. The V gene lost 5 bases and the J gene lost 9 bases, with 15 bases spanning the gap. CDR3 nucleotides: TGTGCCAGCAGCACCCACCAGTTGGGCACGCAGTATTTT. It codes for CASSTHQLGTQYF.

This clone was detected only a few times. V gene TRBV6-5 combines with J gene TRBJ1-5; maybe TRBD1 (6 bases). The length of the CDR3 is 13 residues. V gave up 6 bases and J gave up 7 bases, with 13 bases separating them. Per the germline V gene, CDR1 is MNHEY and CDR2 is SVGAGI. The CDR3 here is CASSYDRTQPQHF. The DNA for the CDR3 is TGTGCCAGCAGCTACGACAGGACCCAGCCCCAGCATTTT.

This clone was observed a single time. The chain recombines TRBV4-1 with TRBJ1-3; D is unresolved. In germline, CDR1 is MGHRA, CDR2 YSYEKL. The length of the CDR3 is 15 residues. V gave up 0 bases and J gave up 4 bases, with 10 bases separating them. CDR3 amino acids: CASSQERSRGNTIYF. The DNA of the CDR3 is TGCGCCAGCAGCCAAGAACGGTCTCGCGGAAACACCATATATTTT.

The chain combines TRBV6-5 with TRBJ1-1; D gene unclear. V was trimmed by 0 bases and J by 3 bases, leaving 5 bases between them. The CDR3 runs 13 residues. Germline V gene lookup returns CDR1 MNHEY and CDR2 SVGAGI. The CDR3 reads CASSYSRDTEAFF. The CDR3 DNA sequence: TGTGCCAGCAGTTACTCGCGGGACACTGAAGCTTTCTTT.

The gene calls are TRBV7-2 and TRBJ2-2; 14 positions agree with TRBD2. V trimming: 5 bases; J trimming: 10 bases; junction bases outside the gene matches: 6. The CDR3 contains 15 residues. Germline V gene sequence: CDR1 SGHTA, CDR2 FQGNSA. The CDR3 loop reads CASSPPGLAGVELFF. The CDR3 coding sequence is TGTGCCAGCAGCCCTCCGGGACTAGCGGGGGTGGAGCTGTTTTTT.

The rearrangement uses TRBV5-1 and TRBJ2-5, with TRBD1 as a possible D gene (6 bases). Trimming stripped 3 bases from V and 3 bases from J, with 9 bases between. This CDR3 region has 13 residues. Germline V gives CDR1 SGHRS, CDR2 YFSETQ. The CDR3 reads CASSWQGKETQYF. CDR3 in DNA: TGCGCCAGCAGCTGGCAGGGGAAAGAGACCCAGTACTTC.

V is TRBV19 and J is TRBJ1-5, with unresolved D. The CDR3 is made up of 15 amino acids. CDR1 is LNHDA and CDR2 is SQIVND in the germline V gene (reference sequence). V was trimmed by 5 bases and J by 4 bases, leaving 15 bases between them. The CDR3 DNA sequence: TGTGCCAGTAGTTCCACCAATGGAGGGAATCAGCCCCAGCATTTT. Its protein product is CASSSTNGGNQPQHF.